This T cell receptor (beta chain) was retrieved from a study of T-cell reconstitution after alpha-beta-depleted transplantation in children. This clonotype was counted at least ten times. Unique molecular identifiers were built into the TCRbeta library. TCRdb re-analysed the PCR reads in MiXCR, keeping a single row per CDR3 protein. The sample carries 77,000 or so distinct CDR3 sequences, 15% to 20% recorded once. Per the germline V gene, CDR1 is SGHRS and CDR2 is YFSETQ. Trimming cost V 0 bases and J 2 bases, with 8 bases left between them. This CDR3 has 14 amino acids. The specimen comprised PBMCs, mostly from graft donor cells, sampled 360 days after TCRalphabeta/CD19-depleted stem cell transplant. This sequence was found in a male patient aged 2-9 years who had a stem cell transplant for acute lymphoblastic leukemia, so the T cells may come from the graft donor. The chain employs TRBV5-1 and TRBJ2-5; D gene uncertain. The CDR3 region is CASSLARVQETQYF. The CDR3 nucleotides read TGCGCCAGCAGCTTGGCTCGGGTTCAAGAGACCCAGTACTTC.